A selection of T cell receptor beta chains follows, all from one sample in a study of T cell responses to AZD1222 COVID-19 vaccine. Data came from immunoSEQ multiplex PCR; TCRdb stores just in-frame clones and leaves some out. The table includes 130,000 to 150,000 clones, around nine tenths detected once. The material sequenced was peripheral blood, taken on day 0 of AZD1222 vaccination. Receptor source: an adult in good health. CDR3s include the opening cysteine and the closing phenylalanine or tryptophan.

CDR3: CASSFPGWRSDEQYF; length: 15; V: TRBV5-6
CDR3: CASSYQPRGPMEAFF; length: 15; V: TRBV5-1
CDR3: CASRTGRNTEAFF; length: 13; V: TRBV7-2
CDR3: CASSQTDRDQPQHF; length: 14; V: TRBV3-1/TRBV3-2
CDR3: CASSYSREPLHF; length: 12; V: TRBV6-2/TRBV6-3
CDR3: CASSNDRVEQYF; length: 12; V: TRBV12-3/TRBV12-4
CDR3: CASSMTSASYNEQFF; length: 15; V: TRBV19
CDR3: CASSPGTGSSYGYTF; length: 15; V: TRBV7-8
CDR3: CASSPAGTGNYGYTF; length: 15; V: TRBV7-3
CDR3: CASRPTGFNEKLFF; length: 14; V: TRBV28
CDR3: CASSLRGSYNEQFF; length: 14; V: TRBV10-2
CDR3: CASSIDGGVDTEAFF; length: 15; V: TRBV19
CDR3: CASRTVTGNTIYF; length: 13; V: TRBV19
CDR3: CASSSEWPGTSGAPYNEQFF; length: 20; V: TRBV11-3
CDR3: CASSYALRRGYGYTF; length: 15; V: TRBV6-2/TRBV6-3
CDR3: CASSKRQGMWQYF; length: 13; V: TRBV21-1
CDR3: CSVEDQRGARHGYTF; length: 15; V: TRBV29-1
CDR3: CASSFDPRYEQYF; length: 13; V: TRBV5-8
CDR3: CASSQDFAEVDTEAFF; length: 16; V: TRBV4-3
CDR3: CASSRTETPLHF; length: 12; V: TRBV2
CDR3: CASSPQEIYGYTF; length: 13; V: TRBV6-6
CDR3: CASSLDRKKLFF; length: 12; V: TRBV7-6
CDR3: CASSKGTVENTEAFF; length: 15; V: TRBV5-1
CDR3: CATRIQGSGNTIYF; length: 14; V: TRBV6-5